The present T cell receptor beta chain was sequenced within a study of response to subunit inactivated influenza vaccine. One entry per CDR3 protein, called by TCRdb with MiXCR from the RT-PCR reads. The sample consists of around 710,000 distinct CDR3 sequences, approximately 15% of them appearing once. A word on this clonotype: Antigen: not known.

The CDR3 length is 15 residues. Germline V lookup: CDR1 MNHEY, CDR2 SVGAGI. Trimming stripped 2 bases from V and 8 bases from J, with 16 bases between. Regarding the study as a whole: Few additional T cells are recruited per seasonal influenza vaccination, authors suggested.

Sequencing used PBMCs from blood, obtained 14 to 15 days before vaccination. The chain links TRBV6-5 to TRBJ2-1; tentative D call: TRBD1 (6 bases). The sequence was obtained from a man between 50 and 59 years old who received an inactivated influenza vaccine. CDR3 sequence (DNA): TGTGCCAGCAGTTACCTCAGCTTAGGGGGTTATGAGCAGTTCTTC. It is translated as CASSYLSLGGYEQFF.